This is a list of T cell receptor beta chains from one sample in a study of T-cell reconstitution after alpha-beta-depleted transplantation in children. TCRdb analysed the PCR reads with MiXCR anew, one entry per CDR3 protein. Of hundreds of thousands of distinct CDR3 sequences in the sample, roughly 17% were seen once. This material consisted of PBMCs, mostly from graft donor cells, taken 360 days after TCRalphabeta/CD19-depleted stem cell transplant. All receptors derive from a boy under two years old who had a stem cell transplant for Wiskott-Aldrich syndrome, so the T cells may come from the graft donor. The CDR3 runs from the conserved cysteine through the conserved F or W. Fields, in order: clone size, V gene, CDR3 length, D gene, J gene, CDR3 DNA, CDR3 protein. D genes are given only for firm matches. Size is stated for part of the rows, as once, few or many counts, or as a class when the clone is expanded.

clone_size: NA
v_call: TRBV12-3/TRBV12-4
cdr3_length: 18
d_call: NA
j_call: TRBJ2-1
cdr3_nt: TGTGCCAGCAGTTTAAGACAGTGGCTAGGGGGCTCCTACAATGAGCAGTTCTTC
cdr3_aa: CASSLRQWLGGSYNEQFF

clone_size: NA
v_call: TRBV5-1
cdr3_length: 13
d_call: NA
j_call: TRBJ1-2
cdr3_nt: TGCGCCAGCAGCTTTAAGGGCGATGGTGGCTACACCTTC
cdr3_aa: CASSFKGDGGYTF

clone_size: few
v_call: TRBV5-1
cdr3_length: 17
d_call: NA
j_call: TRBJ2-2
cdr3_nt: TGCGCCAGCAGCTTGGAGATCGGGAGCGGTTTCACCGGGGAGCTGTTTTTT
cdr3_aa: CASSLEIGSGFTGELFF

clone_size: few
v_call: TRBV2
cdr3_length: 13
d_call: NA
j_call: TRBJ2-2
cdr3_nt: TGTGCCAGCAGGGGACAATCAACCGGGGAGCTGTTTTTT
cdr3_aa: CASRGQSTGELFF

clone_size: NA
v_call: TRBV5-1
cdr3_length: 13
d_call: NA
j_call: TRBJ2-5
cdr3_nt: TGCGCCAGCAGCTTGGGGGTAGAAGAGACCCAGTACTTC
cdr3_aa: CASSLGVEETQYF

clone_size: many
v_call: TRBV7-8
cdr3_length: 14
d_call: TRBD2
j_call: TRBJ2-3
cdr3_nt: TGTGCCAGCAGCTCCGGGACTAGTGCAGATACGCAGTATTTT
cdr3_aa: CASSSGTSADTQYF

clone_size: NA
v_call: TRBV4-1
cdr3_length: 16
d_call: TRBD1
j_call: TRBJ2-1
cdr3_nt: TGCGCCAGCAGCCTGGGGGACAGCAGCTCCTACAATGAGCAGTTCTTC
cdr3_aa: CASSLGDSSSYNEQFF

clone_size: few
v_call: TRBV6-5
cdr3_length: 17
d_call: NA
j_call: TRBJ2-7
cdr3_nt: TGTGCCAGCAGTTACTCGAATGGGGGCCCGAGCTCCTACGAGCAGTACTTC
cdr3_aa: CASSYSNGGPSSYEQYF

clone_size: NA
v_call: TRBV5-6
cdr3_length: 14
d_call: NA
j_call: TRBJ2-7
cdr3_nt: TGTGCCAGCAGCTTGTCGGGCGGATCCTACGAGCAGTACTTC
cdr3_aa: CASSLSGGSYEQYF

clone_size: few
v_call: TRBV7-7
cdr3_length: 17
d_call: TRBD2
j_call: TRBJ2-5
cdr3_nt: TGTGCCAGCAGCCCCCTTGGGGTAGCGGGGGGGCAAGAGACCCAGTACTTC
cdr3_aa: CASSPLGVAGGQETQYF

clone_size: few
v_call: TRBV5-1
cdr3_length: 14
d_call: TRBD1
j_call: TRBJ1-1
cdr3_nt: TGCGCCAGCAGCTCGACAGGGTTCAACACTGAAGCTTTCTTT
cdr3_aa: CASSSTGFNTEAFF

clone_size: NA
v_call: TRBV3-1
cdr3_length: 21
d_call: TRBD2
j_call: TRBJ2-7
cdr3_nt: TGTGCCAGCAGCCAAGGGTCGCCGGGACTAGCGGGAGGATTCCTTTTATACGAGCAGTACTTC
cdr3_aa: CASSQGSPGLAGGFLLYEQYF

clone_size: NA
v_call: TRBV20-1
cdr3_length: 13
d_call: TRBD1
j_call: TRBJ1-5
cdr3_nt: TGCAGTGCACGGACAGGGGGCAATAAGCCCCAGCATTTT
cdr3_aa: CSARTGGNKPQHF

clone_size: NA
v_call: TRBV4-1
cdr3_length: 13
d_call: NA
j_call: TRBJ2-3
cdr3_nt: TGCGCCAGCAGCCAAGCCCCTTCTGATACGCAGTATTTT
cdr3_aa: CASSQAPSDTQYF

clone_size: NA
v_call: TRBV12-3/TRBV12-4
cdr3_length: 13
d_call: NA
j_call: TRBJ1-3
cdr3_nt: TGTGCCATAAGACCGTCCTCTGGAAACACCATATATTTT
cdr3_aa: CAIRPSSGNTIYF

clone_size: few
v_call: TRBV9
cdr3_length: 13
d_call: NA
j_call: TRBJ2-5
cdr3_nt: TGTGCCAGCAGCGTTACCGGGAGAGAGACCCAGTACTTC
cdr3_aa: CASSVTGRETQYF

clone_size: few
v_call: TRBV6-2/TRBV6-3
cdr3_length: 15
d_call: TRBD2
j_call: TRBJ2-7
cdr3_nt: TGTGCCAGCAGATGGTTCGGCGGGAGGAGCTACGAGCAGTACTTC
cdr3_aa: CASRWFGGRSYEQYF

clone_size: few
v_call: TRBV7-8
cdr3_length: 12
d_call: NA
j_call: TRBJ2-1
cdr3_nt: TGTGCCAGCAGCTTAGTTGGCAGACAGCAGTTCTTC
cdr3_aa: CASSLVGRQQFF

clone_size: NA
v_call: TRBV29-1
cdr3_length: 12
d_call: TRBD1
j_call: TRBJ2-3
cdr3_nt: TGCAGCGTTTGGACAGGGCCAGATACGCAGTATTTT
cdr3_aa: CSVWTGPDTQYF

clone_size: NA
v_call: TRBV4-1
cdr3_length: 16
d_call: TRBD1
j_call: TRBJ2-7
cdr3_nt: TGCGCCAGCAGCCAGGACCGACAGGGAAGGTCCTACGAGCAGTACTTC
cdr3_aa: CASSQDRQGRSYEQYF

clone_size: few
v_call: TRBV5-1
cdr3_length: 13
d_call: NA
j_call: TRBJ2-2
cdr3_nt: TGCGCCAGCAGCGGCCAGGACAGCGGGGAGCTGTTTTTT
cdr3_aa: CASSGQDSGELFF

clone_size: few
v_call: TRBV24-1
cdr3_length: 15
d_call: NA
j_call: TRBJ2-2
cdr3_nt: TGTGCCACCAGTGATTTGCGGCAGAACACCGGGGAGCTGTTTTTT
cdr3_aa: CATSDLRQNTGELFF

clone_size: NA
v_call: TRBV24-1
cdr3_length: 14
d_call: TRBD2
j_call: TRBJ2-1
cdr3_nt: TGTGCCACCAAGAGGGCTAGCGGAGGGAATGAGCAGTTCTTC
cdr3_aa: CATKRASGGNEQFF

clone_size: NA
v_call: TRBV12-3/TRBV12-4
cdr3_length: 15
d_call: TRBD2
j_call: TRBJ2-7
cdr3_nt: TGTGCCAGCAGTTCCCGGGGGAGCGGGAGGGACGAGCAGTACTTC
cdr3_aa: CASSSRGSGRDEQYF

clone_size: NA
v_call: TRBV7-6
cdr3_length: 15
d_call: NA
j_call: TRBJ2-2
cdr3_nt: TGTGCCAGCAGCTTCGGACAGATCAACACCGGGGAGCTGTTTTTT
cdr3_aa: CASSFGQINTGELFF

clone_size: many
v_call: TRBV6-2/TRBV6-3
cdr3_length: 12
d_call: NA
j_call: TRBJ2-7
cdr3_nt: TGTGCCAGCAACGGGGGACCCTACGAGCAGTACTTC
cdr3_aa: CASNGGPYEQYF

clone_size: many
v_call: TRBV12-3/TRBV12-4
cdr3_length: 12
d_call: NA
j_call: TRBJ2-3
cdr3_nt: TGTGCCAGCAGTTTGGTCTTAGATACGCAGTATTTT
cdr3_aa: CASSLVLDTQYF

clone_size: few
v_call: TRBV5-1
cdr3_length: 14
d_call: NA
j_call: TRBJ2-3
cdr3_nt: TGCGCCAGCAGCAGCCCGGACGCCACAGATACGCAGTATTTT
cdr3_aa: CASSSPDATDTQYF

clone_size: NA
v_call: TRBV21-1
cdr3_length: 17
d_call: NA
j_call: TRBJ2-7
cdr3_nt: TGTGCCAGCAGCAAAGGGAGGCAGCGGCAGCGGTGTTACGAGCAGTACTTC
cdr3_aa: CASSKGRQRQRCYEQYF

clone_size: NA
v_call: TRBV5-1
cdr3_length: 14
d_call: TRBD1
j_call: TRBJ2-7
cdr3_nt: TGCGCCAGCACTCGGACAGGGGCAAGCTACGAGCAGTACTTC
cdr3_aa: CASTRTGASYEQYF

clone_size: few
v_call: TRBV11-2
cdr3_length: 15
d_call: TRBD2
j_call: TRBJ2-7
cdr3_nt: TGTGCCAGCAGCCATCTAGCGGGGGGCTCCTACGAGCAGTACTTC
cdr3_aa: CASSHLAGGSYEQYF

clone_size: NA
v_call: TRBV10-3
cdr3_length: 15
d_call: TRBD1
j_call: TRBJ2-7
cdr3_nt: TGTGCCTCCTTCTCCGGGACAGGGTCCACCTACGAGCAGTACTTC
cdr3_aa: CASFSGTGSTYEQYF

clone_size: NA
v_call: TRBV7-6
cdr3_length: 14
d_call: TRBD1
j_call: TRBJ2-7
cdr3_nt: TGTGCCAGCAGCTTAGTGGGGACAGGGAGGGAGCAGTACTTC
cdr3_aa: CASSLVGTGREQYF

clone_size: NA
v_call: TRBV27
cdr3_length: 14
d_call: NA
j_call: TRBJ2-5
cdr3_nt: TGTGCCAGCCGATCCTCTAGGGGCGGAGAGACCCAGTACTTC
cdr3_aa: CASRSSRGGETQYF

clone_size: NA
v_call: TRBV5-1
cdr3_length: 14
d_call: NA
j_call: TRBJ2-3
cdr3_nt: TGCGCCAGCAGCTACTGGGACAGCACAGATACGCAGTATTTT
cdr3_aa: CASSYWDSTDTQYF

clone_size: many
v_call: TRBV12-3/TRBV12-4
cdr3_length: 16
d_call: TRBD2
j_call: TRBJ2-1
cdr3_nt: TGTGCCAGCAGTCCGCTAGGACTAGCGGGAGAAGTTGAGCAGTTCTTC
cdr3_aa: CASSPLGLAGEVEQFF

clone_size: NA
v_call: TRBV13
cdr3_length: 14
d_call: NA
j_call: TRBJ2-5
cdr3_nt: TGTGCCAGCAGCTCCTTAGCGCTTGGGGAGACCCAGTACTTC
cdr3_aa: CASSSLALGETQYF

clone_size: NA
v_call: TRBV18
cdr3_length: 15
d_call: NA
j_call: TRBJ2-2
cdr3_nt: TGTGCCAGCTCACGGACGGGACCCCCGACCGGGGAGCTGTTTTTT
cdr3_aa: CASSRTGPPTGELFF

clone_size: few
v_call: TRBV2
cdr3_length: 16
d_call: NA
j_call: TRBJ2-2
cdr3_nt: TGTGCCAGCAGTTACCGGGACCTCCAGAGAACCGGGGAGCTGTTTTTT
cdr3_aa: CASSYRDLQRTGELFF

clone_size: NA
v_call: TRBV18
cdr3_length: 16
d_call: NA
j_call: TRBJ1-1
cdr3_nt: TGTGCCAGCTCACCAGAGGGCAGCCGGACTAACACTGAAGCTTTCTTT
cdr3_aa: CASSPEGSRTNTEAFF

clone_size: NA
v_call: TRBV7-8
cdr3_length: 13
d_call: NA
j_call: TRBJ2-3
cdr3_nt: TGTGCCAGCAGCTTAAAAGCGGGAGATACGCAGTATTTT
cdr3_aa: CASSLKAGDTQYF

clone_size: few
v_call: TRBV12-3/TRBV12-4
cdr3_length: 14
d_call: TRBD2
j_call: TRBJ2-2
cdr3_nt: TGTGCCAGCAGTTTGAGTAGCGGGACCGGGGAGCTGTTTTTT
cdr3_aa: CASSLSSGTGELFF

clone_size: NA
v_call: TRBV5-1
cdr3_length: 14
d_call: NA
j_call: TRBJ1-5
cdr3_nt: TGCGCCAGCAGCCCCGACAGGTTCGGTCAGCCCCAGCATTTT
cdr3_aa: CASSPDRFGQPQHF

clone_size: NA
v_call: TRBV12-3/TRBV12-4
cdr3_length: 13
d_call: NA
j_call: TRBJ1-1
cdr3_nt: TGTGCCAGCAGTTACCGGGGTTTCACTGAAGCTTTCTTT
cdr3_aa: CASSYRGFTEAFF

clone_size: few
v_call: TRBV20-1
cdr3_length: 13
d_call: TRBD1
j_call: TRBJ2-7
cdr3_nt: TGCAGTGCCGGGGACAGGGCTATCTACGAGCAGTACTTC
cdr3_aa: CSAGDRAIYEQYF

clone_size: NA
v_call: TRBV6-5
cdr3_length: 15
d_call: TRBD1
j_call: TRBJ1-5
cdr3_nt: TGTGCCAGCAGTTTCGGAACAGGGGACAAACAGCCCCAGCATTTT
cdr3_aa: CASSFGTGDKQPQHF